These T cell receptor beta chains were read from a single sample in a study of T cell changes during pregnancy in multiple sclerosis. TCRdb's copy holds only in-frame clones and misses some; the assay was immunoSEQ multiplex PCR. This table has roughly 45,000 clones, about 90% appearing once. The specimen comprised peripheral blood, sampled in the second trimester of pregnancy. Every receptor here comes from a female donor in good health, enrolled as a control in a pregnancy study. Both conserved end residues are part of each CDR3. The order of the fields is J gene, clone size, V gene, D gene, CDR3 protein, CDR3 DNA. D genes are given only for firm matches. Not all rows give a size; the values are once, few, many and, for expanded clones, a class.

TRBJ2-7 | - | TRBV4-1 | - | CASSPTEGYEQYF | TGCGCCAGCAGCCCAACAGAGGGCTACGAGCAGTACTTC
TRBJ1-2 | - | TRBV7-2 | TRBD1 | CASSSGDRNYYGYTF | TGTGCCAGCAGCTCCGGGGACAGAAACTACTATGGCTACACCTTC
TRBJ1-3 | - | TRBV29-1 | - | CSVRQNSGNTIYF | TGCAGCGTTCGACAGAACTCTGGAAACACCATATATTTT
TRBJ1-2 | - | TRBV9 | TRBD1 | CASSVGDRGYTF | TGTGCCAGCAGCGTAGGGGACAGAGGCTACACCTTC
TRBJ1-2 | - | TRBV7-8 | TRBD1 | CASSSGTGPNGYTF | TGTGCCAGCAGCTCCGGGACAGGGCCTAACGGCTACACCTTC
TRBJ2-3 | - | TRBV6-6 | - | CASSRWATDTQYF | TGTGCCAGCAGCCGTTGGGCCACAGATACGCAGTATTTT
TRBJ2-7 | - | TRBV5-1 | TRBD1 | CASSSDREPYEQYF | TGCGCCAGCAGCTCGGACAGGGAGCCCTACGAGCAGTACTTC
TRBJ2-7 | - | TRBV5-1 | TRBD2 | CASSLDSAGSYEQYF | TGCGCCAGCAGCTTGGATTCAGCGGGGAGTTACGAGCAGTACTTC
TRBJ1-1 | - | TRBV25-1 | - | CASSEIEGIPEAFF | TGTGCCAGCAGTGAAATTGAGGGTATACCTGAAGCTTTCTTT
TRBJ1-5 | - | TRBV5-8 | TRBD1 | CASSRGQGGTINQPQHF | TGTGCCAGCAGCCGGGGACAGGGAGGAACCATCAATCAGCCCCAGCATTTT
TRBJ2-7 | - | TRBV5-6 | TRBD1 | CASSRGQGVYEQYF | TGTGCCAGCAGCCGGGGACAGGGAGTATACGAGCAGTACTTC
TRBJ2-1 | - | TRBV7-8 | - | CASSFTGDLDNEQFF | TGTGCCAGCAGCTTCACTGGGGACTTGGACAATGAGCAGTTCTTC
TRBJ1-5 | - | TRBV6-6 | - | CASTLWGDSNQPQHF | TGTGCCAGCACCCTATGGGGCGATAGCAATCAGCCCCAGCATTTT
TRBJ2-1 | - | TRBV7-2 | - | CASSPRPSDRHNEQFF | TGTGCCAGCAGCCCGCGACCTAGCGATCGACACAATGAGCAGTTCTTC
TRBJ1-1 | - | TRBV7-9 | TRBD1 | CASSWGDSEAFF | TGTGCCAGCAGCTGGGGGGACAGTGAAGCTTTCTTT
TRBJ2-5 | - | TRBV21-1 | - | CASSRGLAVYQETQYF | TGTGCCAGCAGCAGGGGACTAGCGGTATACCAAGAGACCCAGTACTTC
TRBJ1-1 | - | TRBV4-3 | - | CASSLGASPGTEAFF | TGCGCCAGCAGCCTTGGAGCGTCCCCCGGGACTGAAGCTTTCTTT
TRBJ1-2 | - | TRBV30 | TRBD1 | CARDSRNYGYTF | TGTGCAAGGGACAGCCGGAACTATGGCTACACCTTC
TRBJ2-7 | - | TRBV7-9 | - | CASSFGLTEGEQYF | TGTGCCAGCAGCTTTGGTTTAACGGAGGGAGAGCAGTACTTC
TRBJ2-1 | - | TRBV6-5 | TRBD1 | CASSSGQGGEQFF | TGTGCCAGCAGTTCCGGACAGGGTGGTGAGCAGTTCTTC
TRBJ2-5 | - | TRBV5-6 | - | CASSLELEETQYF | TGTGCCAGCAGCTTGGAGCTAGAAGAGACCCAGTACTTC
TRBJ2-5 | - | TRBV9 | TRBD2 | CASSAGTSGQETQYF | TGTGCCAGCAGCGCCGGGACTAGCGGTCAAGAGACCCAGTACTTC
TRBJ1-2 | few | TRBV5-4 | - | CASSLPVNYGYTF | TGTGCCAGCAGCTTGCCGGTAAACTATGGCTACACCTTC
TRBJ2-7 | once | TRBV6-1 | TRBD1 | CASRTGTGNYEQYF | TGTGCCAGCAGAACCGGGACAGGGAACTACGAGCAGTACTTC
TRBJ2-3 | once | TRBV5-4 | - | CASSLGPTGYADTQYF | TGTGCCAGCAGCTTGGGCCCAACAGGGTACGCAGATACGCAGTATTTT
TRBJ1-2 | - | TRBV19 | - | CASSIVGGDYGYTF | TGTGCCAGTAGTATAGTGGGAGGCGACTATGGCTACACCTTC
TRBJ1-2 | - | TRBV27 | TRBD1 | CASSSPGQGAIGYTF | TGTGCCAGCAGCTCGCCGGGACAGGGGGCGATCGGCTACACCTTC
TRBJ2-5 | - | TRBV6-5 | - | CASSSRDSQETQYF | TGTGCCAGCAGTTCCCGGGACTCCCAAGAGACCCAGTACTTC
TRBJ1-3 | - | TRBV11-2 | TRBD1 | CASSPGQASGNTIYF | TGTGCCAGCAGCCCAGGACAGGCCTCTGGAAACACCATATATTTT
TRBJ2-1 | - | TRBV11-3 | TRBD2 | CASSSPAGGPIEQFF | TGTGCCAGCAGCTCCCCGGCGGGGGGGCCCATTGAGCAGTTCTTC
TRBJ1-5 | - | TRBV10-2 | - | CASSQSNQPQHF | TGCGCCAGCAGCCAAAGCAATCAGCCCCAGCATTTT
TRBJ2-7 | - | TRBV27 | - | CASSSGGLEQYF | TGTGCCAGCAGCTCCGGAGGGCTCGAGCAGTACTTC
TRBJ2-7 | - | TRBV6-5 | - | CASSSPGHPGYEQYF | TGTGCCAGCAGTAGTCCGGGACATCCCGGCTACGAGCAGTACTTC
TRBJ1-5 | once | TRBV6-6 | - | CASTGTTSNQPQHF | TGTGCCAGCACTGGGACAACCAGCAATCAGCCCCAGCATTTT
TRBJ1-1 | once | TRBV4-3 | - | CASSLKLGKEAFF | TGCGCCAGCAGCCTAAAGCTCGGGAAGGAAGCTTTCTTT
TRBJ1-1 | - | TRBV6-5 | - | CATLQGPATEAFF | TGTGCCACCCTACAGGGCCCCGCCACTGAAGCTTTCTTT
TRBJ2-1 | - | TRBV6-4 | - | CASSDTGRLRNEQFF | TGTGCCAGCAGTGACACTGGGAGGCTACGGAATGAGCAGTTCTTC
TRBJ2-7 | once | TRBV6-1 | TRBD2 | CASSDAGAPTHYEQYF | TGTGCCAGCAGTGACGCGGGAGCTCCTACCCACTACGAGCAGTACTTC
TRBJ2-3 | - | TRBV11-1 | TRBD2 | CASSLGSSGTTDTQYF | TGTGCCAGCAGCTTAGGTAGTAGCGGGACAACAGATACGCAGTATTTT
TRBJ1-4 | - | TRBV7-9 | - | CASTATATTNEKLFF | TGTGCCAGCACCGCGACAGCAACAACTAATGAAAAACTGTTTTTT
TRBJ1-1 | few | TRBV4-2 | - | CASSQGRGSTEAFF | TGTGCCAGCAGCCAAGGCCGAGGGAGCACTGAAGCTTTCTTT
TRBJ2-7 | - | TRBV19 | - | CASSFYGGFPYEQYF | TGTGCCAGTAGTTTTTATGGGGGGTTCCCCTACGAGCAGTACTTC
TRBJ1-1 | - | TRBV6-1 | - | CASSEAGGMNTEAFF | TGTGCCAGCAGTGAAGCGGGAGGCATGAACACTGAAGCTTTCTTT
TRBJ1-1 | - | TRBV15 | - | CATSSHRDTEAFF | TGTGCCACCAGCTCTCACAGGGACACTGAAGCTTTCTTT
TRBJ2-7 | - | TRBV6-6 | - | CASSLRLPGAYEQYF | TGTGCCAGCAGTTTACGATTACCGGGAGCCTACGAGCAGTACTTC
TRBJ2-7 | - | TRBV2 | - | CAGGHSYEQYF | TGTGCCGGCGGCCACTCCTACGAGCAGTACTTC
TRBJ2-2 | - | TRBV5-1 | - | CASSLELGGTGELFF | TGCGCCAGCAGCTTGGAACTAGGGGGCACCGGGGAGCTGTTTTTT
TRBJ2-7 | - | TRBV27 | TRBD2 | CASRGSGFYEQYF | TGTGCCAGTAGGGGTAGCGGGTTCTACGAGCAGTACTTC
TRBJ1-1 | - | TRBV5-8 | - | CASSLEGPGAEAFF | TGTGCCAGCAGCCTAGAGGGCCCCGGAGCTGAAGCTTTCTTT
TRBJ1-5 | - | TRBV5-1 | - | CASRTGSGREGNQPQHF | TGCGCCAGCAGGACGGGGTCGGGCAGGGAGGGAAATCAGCCCCAGCATTTT
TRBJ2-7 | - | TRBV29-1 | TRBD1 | CSAATGPYEQYF | TGCAGCGCCGCGACAGGGCCCTACGAGCAGTACTTC